This T cell receptor (beta chain) appears in the sequencing data of a study of blood T cell repertoires in COVID-19. Study details: The study drew acute and convalescent COVID-19 samples from the United States, Italy and Spain.

This clone was picked up one time. Profiling relied on immunoSEQ multiplex PCR, and the TCRdb table lists in-frame clones only, not all of them. The sample has under 150,000 clones; about 91% are singletons. In germline, CDR1 is GTSNPN, CDR2 SVGIG (reference sequence). The CDR3 length is 13 residues. V lost 0 bases and J lost 5, with 10 bases in between. This chain connects TRBV30 to TRBJ1-1; no clear D gene. This receptor was obtained from a human donor in a cohort sampled during active COVID-19. The specimen was peripheral blood. The DNA of the CDR3 is TGTGCCTGGAGTGTAGCGCGATGGACTGAAGCTTTCTTT. Encoded protein: CAWSVARWTEAFF.